This T cell receptor (beta chain) was documented in a study of identical twins (dated by TCRdb to 2015 to 2016). Regarding the research as a whole: TCR alpha and beta repertoires from monozygotic twins, unrelated adults of various ages and cord blood were deep-sequenced to test whether fetal clonotypes persist. Replicate twin experiments were performed at different times using different library preparation protocols to rule out contamination.

This clonotype showed up many times. Its cognate antigen has yet to be identified. No per-base quality is available; no much larger clone lies one base away. Library construction relied on 5' RACE. Sequenced using an Illumina HiSeq 2000. A universal primer binding site was added through template switching, and the final cDNA carried a unique molecular identifier so that TCR cDNA molecules could be counted accurately. Specific primers in the conserved constant-segment region were used to synthesize first-strand cDNA for TCR alpha and beta chains. To control for contamination, each cDNA library was double barcoded with a SMART-Mk sample barcode plus Illumina barcodes. TruSeq adapter sequences and Illumina sample barcodes were added in two successive PCR steps. The TCR alpha and beta cDNA libraries were sequenced on the Illumina HiSeq platform using custom primers. The original pipeline was this. MiGEC was used to process raw reads and extract unique molecular identifiers, and MiXCR was used to find CDR3 positions. For each individual, recombination models were inferred using an EM algorithm with the repgenHMM and IGoR tools. Shared clonotype analysis was performed with the tcR package in R, normalizing sharing by the product of cloneset sizes. To study raw recombination without the effects of thymic and clonal selection, out-of-frame nonproductive sequences were analyzed. The public reads were run again by TCRdb, first through fastp at Q25 and then through MiXCR, and only productive beta chains were kept. Each entry merges the rows of one CDR3 protein and shows their most common DNA and genes. TCRdb's processing, not the authors', yielded these V and J calls. Here the sample has around 670,000 distinct CDR3 sequences; around 5.7% occur a single time. The ten largest clones represent 1.5% to 2% of the sample.

Per the germline V gene, MDHEN is the CDR1 and SYDVKM is the CDR2. Reading from cysteine to phenylalanine, the CDR3 counts 16 amino acids. The DNA shown is the 48-base CDR3, in frame from base 1. V is cut back by 2 bases and J by 1 base, with 4 bases in the junction unmatched. All donors were healthy Caucasians. Three unrelated non-twin adults were also sequenced: a male aged 18 to 30, a male aged 50 to 60 and a female aged 50 to 60. Miltenyi CD45RO+ enrichment and human naive T-cell isolation kits were used to isolate memory (CD45RO+) and naive T cells from PBMC. General findings and caveats noted by the study authors: Compared with coincidental sharing between unrelated individuals, an excess of low generation-probability sequences was observed among out-of-frame TCR alpha sequences shared between twins. Out-of-frame TCR alpha sharing in monozygotic twins was systematically underestimated by recombination models, whereas sharing between unrelated individuals was in agreement with the recombination models. A weaker excess of twin sharing was found in beta out-of-frame sequences because the signal-to-noise ratio was lowered by fewer shared sequences. Zero-insertion analyses could be partly confounded by invariant T cells such as MAIT and iNKT, although diverse VJ usage argued against such confounding for most clonotypes. Because the same donors could not be followed over many years, the conclusions depended on cross-sectional statistical analysis. Abundant cord blood beta clonotypes carried fewer insertions; young adult naive repertoires showed a weaker similar trend, while memory repertoires showed none.

The sequence is built from TRBV28 and TRBJ2-2; the junction holds 7 bases that match TRBD1. This sequence was found in a man in his late teens or twenties in good health. Sequencing was carried out using naive T cells sorted from blood. The intended sense of this specimen's cell subset or site label: cells isolated with a human naive T-cell isolation kit. The DNA is TGTGCCAGCAGTTTAGGATCAGGGGGGAACACCGGGGAGCTGTTTTTT. Its amino acids are CASSLGSGGNTGELFF.